A selection of T cell receptor beta chains follows, all from one sample in a study of CD8+ T cells in alopecia areata. Clones were read by immunoSEQ multiplex PCR, and TCRdb kept only the in-frame ones, dropping some. The sample lists about 290,000 clones; 58% were seen once. The specimen comprised CD4+ T cells sorted from blood, sampled at week 24, from a patient treated with tofacitinib. The source is a human donor with alopecia areata. The CDR3 runs from the conserved cysteine through the conserved F or W. The D gene is left open where the match is weak. Clone size is given for some rows only: seen once, a few or many times, or a class if the clone is expanded.

length: 16; size: .; D: TRBD1; V: TRBV9; J: TRBJ2-2; DNA: TGTGCCAGCAGCGTACGACAGGGGAAGAACACCGGGGAGCTGTTTTTT; CDR3: CASSVRQGKNTGELFF
length: 13; size: .; D: .; V: TRBV10-3; J: TRBJ2-7; DNA: TGTGCCATCAGTGAGTCGGCGGGCTACGAGCAGTACTTC; CDR3: CAISESAGYEQYF
length: 14; size: few; D: .; V: TRBV6-6; J: TRBJ1-1; DNA: TGTGCCAGCAGCCCCATTCAATCCGGGGCTGAGGCTTTCTTT; CDR3: CASSPIQSGAEAFF
length: 13; size: .; D: .; V: TRBV29-1; J: TRBJ1-2; DNA: TGCAGCGTTGGGGGAGGGGCTAACTATGGCTACACCTTC; CDR3: CSVGGGANYGYTF
length: 14; size: once; D: TRBD1; V: TRBV9; J: TRBJ1-2; DNA: TGTGCCAGCAGCCCGAGGACAGGGGAGACCGGCTACACCTTC; CDR3: CASSPRTGETGYTF
length: 13; size: few; D: TRBD2; V: TRBV6-5; J: TRBJ2-7; DNA: TGTGCCAGCAGTCCCCGGGAGGCTTACGAGCAGTACTTC; CDR3: CASSPREAYEQYF
length: 14; size: once; D: .; V: TRBV5-1; J: TRBJ1-4; DNA: TGCGCCAGCACCTCCCTCGGAGGCAATGAAAAACTGTTTTTT; CDR3: CASTSLGGNEKLFF
length: 13; size: few; D: .; V: TRBV29-1; J: TRBJ1-6; DNA: TGCAGCGTAGGAGAGGGCGGCAATTCACCCCTCCACTTT; CDR3: CSVGEGGNSPLHF
length: 14; size: .; D: .; V: TRBV5-1; J: TRBJ2-5; DNA: TGCGCCAGCAGCCGCACCAGTGAGCAAGAGACCCAGTACTTC; CDR3: CASSRTSEQETQYF
length: 14; size: .; D: .; V: TRBV15; J: TRBJ1-5; DNA: TGTGCCACCAGCAGACAGCGTTTCAATCAGCCCCAGCATTTT; CDR3: CATSRQRFNQPQHF
length: 14; size: .; D: .; V: TRBV30; J: TRBJ1-4; DNA: TGTGCCTGGAGGAAAGGAGGAAGAGAAGAAAAACTGTTTTTT; CDR3: CAWRKGGREEKLFF
length: 11; size: .; D: .; V: TRBV6-5; J: TRBJ2-5; DNA: TGTGCCAGCAGAGACCAAGAGACCCAGTACTTC; CDR3: CASRDQETQYF
length: 16; size: few; D: .; V: TRBV7-8; J: TRBJ1-5; DNA: TGTGCCAGCAGCTTCCTACCTTGGACACCGGGGGAGCCCCAGCATTTT; CDR3: CASSFLPWTPGEPQHF
length: 14; size: .; D: .; V: TRBV23-1; J: TRBJ1-2; DNA: TGCGCCAGCAGTCAACGAACAGGGAGGAAGGGCTACACCTTC; CDR3: CASSQRTGRKGYTF
length: 12; size: .; D: TRBD1; V: TRBV29-1; J: TRBJ1-2; DNA: TGCAGCGTCGCACAGGGGACGTATGGCTACACCTTC; CDR3: CSVAQGTYGYTF
length: 14; size: .; D: .; V: TRBV11-2; J: TRBJ2-7; DNA: TGTGCCAGCAGCTTAGCCCCATCTTCCTACGAGCAGTACTTC; CDR3: CASSLAPSSYEQYF
length: 12; size: .; D: .; V: TRBV2; J: TRBJ2-2; DNA: TGTGCCAGCAGTGACTGGGGTCAGGAGCTGTTTTTT; CDR3: CASSDWGQELFF
length: 12; size: few; D: .; V: TRBV6-5; J: TRBJ1-6; DNA: TGTGCCAGCAGCCGCCCTGAGTCACCCCTCCACTTT; CDR3: CASSRPESPLHF
length: 13; size: .; D: .; V: TRBV30; J: TRBJ1-5; DNA: TGTGCCTGGAGGCCAGGCCCGAATCAGCCCCAGCATTTT; CDR3: CAWRPGPNQPQHF
length: 14; size: .; D: .; V: TRBV27; J: TRBJ1-2; DNA: TGTGCCAGCAGGCTTTCAGGGGCTAACTATGGCTACACCTTC; CDR3: CASRLSGANYGYTF
length: 15; size: .; D: TRBD2; V: TRBV6-5; J: TRBJ2-5; DNA: TGTGCCAGCAGTTATATCCAGCGGGGGCAAGAGACCCAGTACTTC; CDR3: CASSYIQRGQETQYF
length: 15; size: .; D: .; V: TRBV4-2; J: TRBJ1-2; DNA: TGTGCCAGCAGCCAAGTGTCTACAGCCGAGAATGGCTACACCTTC; CDR3: CASSQVSTAENGYTF
length: 16; size: .; D: TRBD1; V: TRBV18; J: TRBJ1-1; DNA: TGTGCCAGCTCACCCGGGACAGGGGGCTTTGGCACTGAAGCTTTCTTT; CDR3: CASSPGTGGFGTEAFF
length: 14; size: .; D: .; V: TRBV25-1; J: TRBJ2-5; DNA: TGTGCCAGCAGTGAAACAGGGTTCCAAGAGACCCAGTACTTC; CDR3: CASSETGFQETQYF
length: 16; size: once; D: .; V: TRBV7-9; J: TRBJ2-7; DNA: TGTGCCAGCAGCTTAGACGCAGGGAACCTTGCCTACGAGCAGTACTTC; CDR3: CASSLDAGNLAYEQYF
length: 11; size: .; D: .; V: TRBV30; J: TRBJ1-1; DNA: TGTGCCTGGACCCTGAACACTGAAGCTTTCTTT; CDR3: CAWTLNTEAFF
length: 14; size: .; D: .; V: TRBV14; J: TRBJ1-1; DNA: TGTGCCAGCAGCCAAATAGGGTGGCTAAGTGAAGCTTTCTTT; CDR3: CASSQIGWLSEAFF
length: 17; size: .; D: TRBD2; V: TRBV25-1; J: TRBJ2-3; DNA: TGTGCCAGCAGTGGGCTGTTCGCGGGGGGTTCCACAGATACGCAGTATTTT; CDR3: CASSGLFAGGSTDTQYF
length: 16; size: .; D: .; V: TRBV14; J: TRBJ1-2; DNA: TGTGCCAGCAGCCAACAAGCCGGATATTCTAACTATGGCTACACCTTC; CDR3: CASSQQAGYSNYGYTF
length: 14; size: .; D: TRBD1; V: TRBV30; J: TRBJ1-5; DNA: TGTGCCTGGAGCCGAGGGGACAGTAGTCGGCCCCAGCATTTT; CDR3: CAWSRGDSSRPQHF
length: 17; size: .; D: .; V: TRBV25-1; J: TRBJ1-2; DNA: TGTGCCAGCAGTGGTCGCGAACTGACAGCTCCGAACTATGGCTACACCTTC; CDR3: CASSGRELTAPNYGYTF
length: 14; size: few; D: TRBD1; V: TRBV11-1; J: TRBJ1-1; DNA: TGTGCCAGCAGACTCGACAGGGTAGACACTGAAGCTTTCTTT; CDR3: CASRLDRVDTEAFF
length: 15; size: .; D: TRBD1; V: TRBV5-1; J: TRBJ2-7; DNA: TGCGCCAGCAGCTCCGAACCGGGGACAGGCTACGAGCAGTACTTC; CDR3: CASSSEPGTGYEQYF
length: 16; size: .; D: TRBD2; V: TRBV5-1; J: TRBJ2-2; DNA: TGCGCCAGCAGCCTGGGACTAGCCTTGAACACCGGGGAGCTGTTTTTT; CDR3: CASSLGLALNTGELFF
length: 12; size: .; D: .; V: TRBV9; J: TRBJ2-1; DNA: TGTGCCAGCAGCGTAGGTTGGGGCGAGCAGTTCTTC; CDR3: CASSVGWGEQFF
length: 14; size: .; D: .; V: TRBV5-1; J: TRBJ2-7; DNA: TGCGCCAGCAGCTTCAAAGGTCCGAAAAGCGAGCAGTACTTC; CDR3: CASSFKGPKSEQYF
length: 13; size: .; D: TRBD1; V: TRBV7-9; J: TRBJ1-2; DNA: TGTGCCAGCAGTCCAGACAGGGCAGATGGCTACACCTTC; CDR3: CASSPDRADGYTF
length: 14; size: few; D: TRBD1; V: TRBV6-1; J: TRBJ1-2; DNA: TGTGCCAGCAGTGAAGTAGGGGGCGCGGAAGGCTACACCTTC; CDR3: CASSEVGGAEGYTF
length: 16; size: few; D: .; V: TRBV19; J: TRBJ2-1; DNA: TGTGCCAGTAGTATGGGCCAGCTCCGCTCCTACAATGAGCAGTTCTTC; CDR3: CASSMGQLRSYNEQFF
length: 15; size: few; D: TRBD1; V: TRBV7-9; J: TRBJ1-4; DNA: TGTGCCAGCAGCTCCTATACAGGGGGAAATGAAAAACTGTTTTTT; CDR3: CASSSYTGGNEKLFF
length: 15; size: few; D: TRBD1; V: TRBV7-6; J: TRBJ2-5; DNA: TGTGCCAGCAGCAACTTAGGGGGCAGGTCGGAGACCCAGTACTTC; CDR3: CASSNLGGRSETQYF
length: 14; size: .; D: TRBD1; V: TRBV5-1; J: TRBJ2-5; DNA: TGCGCCAGCAGCGCTACAGGGGTCCAAGAGACCCAGTACTTC; CDR3: CASSATGVQETQYF
length: 12; size: few; D: .; V: TRBV6-5; J: TRBJ2-1; DNA: TGTGCCAGCAGCAGGGGTAGCGGTGAGCAGTTCTTC; CDR3: CASSRGSGEQFF
length: 13; size: .; D: .; V: TRBV30; J: TRBJ1-4; DNA: TGTGCCTGGAATGACGGCGTCTCGGGAAAACTGTTTTTT; CDR3: CAWNDGVSGKLFF